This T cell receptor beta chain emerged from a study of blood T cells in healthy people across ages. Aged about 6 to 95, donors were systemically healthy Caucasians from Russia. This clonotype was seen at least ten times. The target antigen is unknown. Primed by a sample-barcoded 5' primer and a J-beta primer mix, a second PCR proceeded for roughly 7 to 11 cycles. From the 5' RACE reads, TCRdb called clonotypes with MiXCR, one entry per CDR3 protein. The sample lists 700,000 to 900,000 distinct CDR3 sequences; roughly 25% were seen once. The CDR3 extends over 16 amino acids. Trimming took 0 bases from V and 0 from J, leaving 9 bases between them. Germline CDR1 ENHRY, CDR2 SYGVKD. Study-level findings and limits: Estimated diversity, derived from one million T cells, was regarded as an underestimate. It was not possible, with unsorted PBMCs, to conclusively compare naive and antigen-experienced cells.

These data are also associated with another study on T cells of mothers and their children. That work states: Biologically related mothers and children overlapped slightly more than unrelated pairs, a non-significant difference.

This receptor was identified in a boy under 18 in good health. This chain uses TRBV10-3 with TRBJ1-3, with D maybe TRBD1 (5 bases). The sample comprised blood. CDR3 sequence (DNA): TGTGCCATCAGTGAGTCGACAGTTTCCTCTGGAAACACCATATATTTT. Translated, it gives CAISESTVSSGNTIYF.